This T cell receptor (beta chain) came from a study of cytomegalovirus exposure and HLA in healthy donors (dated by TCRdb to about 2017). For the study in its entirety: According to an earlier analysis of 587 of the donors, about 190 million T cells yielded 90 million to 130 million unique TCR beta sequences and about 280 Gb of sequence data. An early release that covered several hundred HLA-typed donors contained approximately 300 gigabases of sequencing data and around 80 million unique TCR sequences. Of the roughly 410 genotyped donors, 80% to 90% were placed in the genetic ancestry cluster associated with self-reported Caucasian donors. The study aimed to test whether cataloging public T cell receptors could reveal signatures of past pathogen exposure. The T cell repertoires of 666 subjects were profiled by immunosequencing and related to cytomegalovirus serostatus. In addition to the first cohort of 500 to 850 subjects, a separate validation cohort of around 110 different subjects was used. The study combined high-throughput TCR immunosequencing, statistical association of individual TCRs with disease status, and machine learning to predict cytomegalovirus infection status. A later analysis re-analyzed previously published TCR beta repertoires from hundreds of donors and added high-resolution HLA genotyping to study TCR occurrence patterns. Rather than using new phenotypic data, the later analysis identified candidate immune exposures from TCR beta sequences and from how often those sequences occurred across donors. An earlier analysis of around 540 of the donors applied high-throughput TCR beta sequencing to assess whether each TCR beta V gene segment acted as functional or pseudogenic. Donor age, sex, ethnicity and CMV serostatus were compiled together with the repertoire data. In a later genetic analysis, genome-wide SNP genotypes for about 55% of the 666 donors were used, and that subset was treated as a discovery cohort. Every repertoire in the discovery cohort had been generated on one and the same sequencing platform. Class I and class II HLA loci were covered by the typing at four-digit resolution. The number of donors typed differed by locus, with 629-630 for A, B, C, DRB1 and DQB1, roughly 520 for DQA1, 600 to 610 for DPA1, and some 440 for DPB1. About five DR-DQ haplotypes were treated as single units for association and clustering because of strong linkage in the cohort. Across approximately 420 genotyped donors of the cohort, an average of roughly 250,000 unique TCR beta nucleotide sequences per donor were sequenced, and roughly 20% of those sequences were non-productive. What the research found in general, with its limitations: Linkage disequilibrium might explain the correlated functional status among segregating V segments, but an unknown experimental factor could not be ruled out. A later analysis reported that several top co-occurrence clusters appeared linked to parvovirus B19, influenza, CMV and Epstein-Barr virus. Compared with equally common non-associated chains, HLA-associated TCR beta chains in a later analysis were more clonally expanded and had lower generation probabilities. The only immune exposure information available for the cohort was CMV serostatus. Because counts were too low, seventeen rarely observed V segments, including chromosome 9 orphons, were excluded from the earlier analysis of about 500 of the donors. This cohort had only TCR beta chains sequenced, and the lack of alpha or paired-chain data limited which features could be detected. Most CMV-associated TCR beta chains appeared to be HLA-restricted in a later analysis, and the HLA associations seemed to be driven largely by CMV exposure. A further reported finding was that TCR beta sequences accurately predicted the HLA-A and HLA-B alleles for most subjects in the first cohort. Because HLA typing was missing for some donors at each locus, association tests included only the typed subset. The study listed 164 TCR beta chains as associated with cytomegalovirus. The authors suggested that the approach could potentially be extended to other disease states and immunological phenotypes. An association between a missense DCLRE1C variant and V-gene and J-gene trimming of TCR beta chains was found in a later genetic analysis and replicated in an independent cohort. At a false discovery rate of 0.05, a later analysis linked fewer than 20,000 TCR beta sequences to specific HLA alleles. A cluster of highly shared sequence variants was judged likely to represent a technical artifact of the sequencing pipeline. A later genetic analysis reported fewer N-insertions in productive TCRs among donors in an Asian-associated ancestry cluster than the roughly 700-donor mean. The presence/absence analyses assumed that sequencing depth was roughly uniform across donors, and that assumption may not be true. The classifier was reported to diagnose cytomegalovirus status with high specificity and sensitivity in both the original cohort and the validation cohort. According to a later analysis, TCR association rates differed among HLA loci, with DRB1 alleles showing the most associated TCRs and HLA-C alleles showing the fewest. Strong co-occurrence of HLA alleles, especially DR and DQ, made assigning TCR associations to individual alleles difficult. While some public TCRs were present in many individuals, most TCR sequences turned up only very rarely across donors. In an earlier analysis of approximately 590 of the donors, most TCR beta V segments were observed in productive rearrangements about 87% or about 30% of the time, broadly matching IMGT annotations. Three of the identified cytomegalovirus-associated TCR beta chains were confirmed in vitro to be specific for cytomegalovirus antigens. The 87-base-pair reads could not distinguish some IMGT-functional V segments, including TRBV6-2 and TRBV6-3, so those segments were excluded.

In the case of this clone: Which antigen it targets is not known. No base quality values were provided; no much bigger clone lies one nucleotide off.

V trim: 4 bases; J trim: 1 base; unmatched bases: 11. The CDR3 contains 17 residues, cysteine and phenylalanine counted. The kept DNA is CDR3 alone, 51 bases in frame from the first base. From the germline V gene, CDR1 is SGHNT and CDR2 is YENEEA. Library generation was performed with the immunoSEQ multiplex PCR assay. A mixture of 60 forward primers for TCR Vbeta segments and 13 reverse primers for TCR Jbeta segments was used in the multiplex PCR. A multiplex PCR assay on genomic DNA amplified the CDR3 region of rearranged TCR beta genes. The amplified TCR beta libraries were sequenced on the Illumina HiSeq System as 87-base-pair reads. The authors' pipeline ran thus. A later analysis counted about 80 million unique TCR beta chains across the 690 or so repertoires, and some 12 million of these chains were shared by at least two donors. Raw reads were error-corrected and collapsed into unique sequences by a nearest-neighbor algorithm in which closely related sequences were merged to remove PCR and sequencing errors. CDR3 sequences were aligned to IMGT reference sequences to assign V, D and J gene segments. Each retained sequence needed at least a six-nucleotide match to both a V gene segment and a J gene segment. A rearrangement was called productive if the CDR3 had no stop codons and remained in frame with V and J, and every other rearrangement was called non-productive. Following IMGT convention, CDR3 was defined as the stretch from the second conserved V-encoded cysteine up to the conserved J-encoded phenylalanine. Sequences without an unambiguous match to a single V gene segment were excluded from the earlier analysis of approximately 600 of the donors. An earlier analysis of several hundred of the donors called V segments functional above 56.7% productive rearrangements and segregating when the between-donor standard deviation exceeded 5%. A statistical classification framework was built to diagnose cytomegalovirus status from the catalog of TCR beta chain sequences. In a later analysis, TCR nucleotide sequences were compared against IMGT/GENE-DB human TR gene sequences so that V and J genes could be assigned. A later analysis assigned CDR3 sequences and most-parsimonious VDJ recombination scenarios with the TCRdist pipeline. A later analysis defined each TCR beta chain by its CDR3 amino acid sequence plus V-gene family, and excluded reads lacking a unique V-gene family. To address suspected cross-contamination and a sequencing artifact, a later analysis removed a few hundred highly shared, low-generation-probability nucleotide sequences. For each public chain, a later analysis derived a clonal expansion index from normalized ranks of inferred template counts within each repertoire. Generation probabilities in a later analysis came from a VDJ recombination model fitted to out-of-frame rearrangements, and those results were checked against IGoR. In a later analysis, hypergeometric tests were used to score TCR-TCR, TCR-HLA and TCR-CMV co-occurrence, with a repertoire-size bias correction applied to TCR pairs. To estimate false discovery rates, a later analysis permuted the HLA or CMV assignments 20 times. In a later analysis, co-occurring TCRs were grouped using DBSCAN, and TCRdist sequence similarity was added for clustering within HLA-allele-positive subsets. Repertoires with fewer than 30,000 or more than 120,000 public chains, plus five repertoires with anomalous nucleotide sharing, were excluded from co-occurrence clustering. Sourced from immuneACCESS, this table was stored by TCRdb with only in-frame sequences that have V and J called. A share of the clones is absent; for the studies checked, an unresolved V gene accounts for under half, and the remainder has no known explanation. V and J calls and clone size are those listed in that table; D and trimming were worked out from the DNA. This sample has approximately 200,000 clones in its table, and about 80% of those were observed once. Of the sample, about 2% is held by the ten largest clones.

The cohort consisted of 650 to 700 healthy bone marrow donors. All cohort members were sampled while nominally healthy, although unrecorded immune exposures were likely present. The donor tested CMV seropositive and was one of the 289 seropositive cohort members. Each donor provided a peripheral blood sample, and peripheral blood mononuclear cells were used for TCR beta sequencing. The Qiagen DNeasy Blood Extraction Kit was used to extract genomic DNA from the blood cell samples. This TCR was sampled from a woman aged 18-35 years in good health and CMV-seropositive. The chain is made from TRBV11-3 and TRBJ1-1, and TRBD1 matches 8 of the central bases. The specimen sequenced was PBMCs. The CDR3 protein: CASSSWTGWVENTEAFF. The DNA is TGTGCCAGCAGCTCCTGGACAGGGTGGGTGGAGAACACTGAAGCTTTCTTT. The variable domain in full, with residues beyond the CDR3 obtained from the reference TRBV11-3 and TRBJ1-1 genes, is EAGVVQSPRYKIIEKKQPVAFWCNPISGHNTLYWYLQNLGQGPELLIRYENEEAVDDSQLPKDRFSAERLKGVDSTLKIQPAELGDSAVYLCASSSWTGWVENTEAFFGQGTRLTVV.